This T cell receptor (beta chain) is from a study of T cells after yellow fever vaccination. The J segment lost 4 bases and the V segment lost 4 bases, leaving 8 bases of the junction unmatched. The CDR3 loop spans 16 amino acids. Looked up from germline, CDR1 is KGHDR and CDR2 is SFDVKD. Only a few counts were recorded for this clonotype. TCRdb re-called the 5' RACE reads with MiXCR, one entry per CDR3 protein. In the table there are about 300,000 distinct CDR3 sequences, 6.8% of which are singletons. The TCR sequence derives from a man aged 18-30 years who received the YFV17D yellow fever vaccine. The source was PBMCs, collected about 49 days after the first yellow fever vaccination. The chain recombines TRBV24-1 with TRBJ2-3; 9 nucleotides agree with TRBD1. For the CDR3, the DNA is TGTGCCACCAGTGACCAGGGACAGGGAGTTTCAGATACGCAGTATTTT. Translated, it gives CATSDQGQGVSDTQYF.